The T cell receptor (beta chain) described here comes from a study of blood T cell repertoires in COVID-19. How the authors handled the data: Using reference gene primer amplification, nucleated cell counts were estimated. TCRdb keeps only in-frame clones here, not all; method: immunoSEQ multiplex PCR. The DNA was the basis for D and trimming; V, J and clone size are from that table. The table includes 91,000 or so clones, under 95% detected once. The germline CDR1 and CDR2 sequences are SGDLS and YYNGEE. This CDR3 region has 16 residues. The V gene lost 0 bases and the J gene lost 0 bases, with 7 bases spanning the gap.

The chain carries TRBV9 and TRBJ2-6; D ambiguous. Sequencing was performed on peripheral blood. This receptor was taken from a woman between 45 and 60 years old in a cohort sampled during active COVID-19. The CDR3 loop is CASSVATYSGANVLTF. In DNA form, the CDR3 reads TGTGCCAGCAGCGTAGCAACTTACTCTGGGGCCAACGTCCTGACTTTC.